The sequence of this T cell receptor (beta chain) was determined in a study of T cell changes during pregnancy in multiple sclerosis. The repertoire was sequenced with immunoSEQ multiplex PCR; TCRdb's copy has only in-frame clones and lacks some. The repertoire includes tens of thousands of clones, about 90% of them detected once, and roughly 3.5% sits in the top ten. A single count supports this clone. The sequence was collected from a female donor in good health, serving as a control in a pregnancy study. Some clones in this sample may be carry-over from other donors' samples. The material sequenced was PBMCs, taken in the first trimester of pregnancy.

CDR3 residues: CASSPDRFSGNTIYF. The CDR3 region has the DNA TGTGCCAGCAGCCCCGATCGGTTCTCTGGAAACACCATATATTTT. The genes are TRBV7-2 and TRBJ1-3; unclear D gene. CDR1 is SGHTA, CDR2 FQGNSA, per germline. The ends were cut back, 5 bases at V and 0 bases at J, with 11 bases in the middle. The CDR3 length is 15 residues.